Below, 9 T cell receptor beta chains from the same sample are listed, as sequenced in a study of vaccination and CD4 T cells after COVID-19. TCRdb re-called the PCR reads through MiXCR, storing one row per CDR3 protein. The sample has about 18,000 distinct CDR3 sequences; 60% to 80% are singletons. This specimen was CD4+ T cells from blood, taken before SARS-CoV-2 vaccination. The receptors originated from a human donor who had recovered from COVID-19.

The chain combines TRBV27 with TRBJ1-3; no clear D. V was shortened by 7 bases and J by 0 bases, with 7 bases between the two germline ends. The CDR3 has 13 amino acids. Germline CDR1 reads MNHEY; CDR2 reads SMNVEV (reference sequence). CDR3 sequence reads: CASKASSGNTIYF. CDR3 bases: TGTGCCAGCAAGGCAAGCTCTGGAAACACCATATATTTT.

The V call is TRBV4-2, the J call TRBJ2-5; a possible D gene is TRBD2 (6 bases). V was cut by 4 bases and J by 4 bases, with 22 bases left in between. Per the germline V gene, CDR1 is LGHNA and CDR2 is YNFKEQ. CDR3 length: 17 amino acids. The CDR3 sequence is CASSLTGSQGGLETQYF. The CDR3 coding sequence is TGTGCCAGCAGCCTCACCGGCAGTCAAGGAGGGCTAGAGACCCAGTACTTC.

The V call is TRBV10-3, the J call TRBJ2-3; D perhaps matches TRBD2 (6 bases). The CDR3 length is 16 residues. The V gene's germline CDR1 is ENHRY and CDR2 SYGVKD. Trimming left V 0 bases short and J 0 bases short, with 10 bases between. In DNA, the CDR3 is TGTGCCATCAGTGAGTCGCCGGGAGCCAGCACAGATACGCAGTATTTT. This codes for CAISESPGASTDTQYF.

The chain recombines TRBV6-1 with TRBJ2-4, with a weak D call TRBD1 (6 bases). The germline gives CDR1 MNHNS, CDR2 SASEGT. V dropped 8 bases and J dropped 6 bases, with 17 bases sitting between them. This CDR3 has 14 residues. CDR3 in DNA: TGTGCCAGCGGAGCGCAGGGGCCTTTAAACATTCAGTACTTC. This gives the protein CASGAQGPLNIQYF.

The chain employs TRBV7-2 and TRBJ2-1; D ambiguous. V shed 1 base and J shed 12 bases, with 10 bases lying between them. This CDR3 is 12 amino acids long. Germline CDR1 SGHTA, CDR2 FQGNSA. Here the CDR3 DNA reads TGTGCCAGCAGCTTAGTAGTTTTCGGGCAGTTCTTC. Translation gives CASSLVVFGQFF.

The chain uses TRBV6-1 and TRBJ1-6; D gene uncertain. Trimming cost V 10 bases and J 7 bases, with 14 bases left between them. CDR3 length: 13 amino acids. Germline lookup yields CDR1 MNHNS and CDR2 SASEGT. In DNA form, the CDR3 reads TGTGCCATCAAAACTAGGGAGAATTCACCCCTCCACTTT. It encodes CAIKTRENSPLHF.

J is TRBJ2-5 and V is TRBV2; unclear D gene. Germline CDR1 reads SNHLY; CDR2 reads FYNNEI. The CDR3 length is 12 residues. V lost 0 bases, J lost 7 bases, and 6 bases lay in between. This chain's CDR3 is CASSEALRTQYF. DNA of the CDR3: TGTGCCAGCAGTGAAGCGCTACGGACCCAGTACTTC.

The chain links TRBV20-1 to TRBJ2-3, with D maybe TRBD2 (6 bases). Trimming cost V 5 bases and J 6 bases, with 21 bases left between them. CDR1 and CDR2 (germline): DFQATT, SNEGSKA (reference sequence). CDR3 length equals 15 residues. Here the CDR3 DNA reads TGCAGTGCTCCAGGAACAGTCACGGGGAGGGATACGCAGTATTTT. This gives the protein CSAPGTVTGRDTQYF.

This clonotype was counted only a few times. This chain uses TRBV7-8 with TRBJ2-3, with TRBD2 matching over 10 bases. This CDR3 is built from 15 residues. Losses at the gene ends were 5 bases for V and 2 bases for J; bases not matched to a gene: 4. Per the germline V gene, CDR1 is SGHVS and CDR2 is FQNEAQ. The CDR3: CASSLSGRYTDTQYF. The CDR3 DNA reads TGTGCCAGCAGCCTTAGCGGGAGGTACACAGATACGCAGTATTTT.